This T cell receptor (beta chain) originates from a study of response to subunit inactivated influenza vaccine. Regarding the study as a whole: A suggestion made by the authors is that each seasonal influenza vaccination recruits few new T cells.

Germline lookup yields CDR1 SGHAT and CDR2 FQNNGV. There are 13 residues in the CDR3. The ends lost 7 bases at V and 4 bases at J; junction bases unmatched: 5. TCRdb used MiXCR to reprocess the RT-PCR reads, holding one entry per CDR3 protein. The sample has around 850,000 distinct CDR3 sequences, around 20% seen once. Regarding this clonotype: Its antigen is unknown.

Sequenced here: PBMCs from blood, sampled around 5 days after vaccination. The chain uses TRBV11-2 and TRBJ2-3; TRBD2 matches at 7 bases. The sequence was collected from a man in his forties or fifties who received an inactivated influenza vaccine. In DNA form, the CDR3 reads TGTGCCAGCACGGGAGGATTTCCAGATACGCAGTATTTT. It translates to CASTGGFPDTQYF.